The clone carrying this TCR beta chain was observed a handful of times. This entry is derived from a study of blood T cell repertoires in COVID-19. Whole-study context: Sites across the United States, Italy and Spain contributed samples from acute and convalescent COVID-19. Nucleic acid was either cDNA or gDNA, and it came from T cells, B-cell-depleted T cells, or PBMCs.

Authors' analysis steps: Amplification from reference gene primers served as the basis for estimated nucleated cell counts. Here immunoSEQ multiplex PCR was the method, and the copy in TCRdb shows in-frame clones only, minus some. The V and J calls and the clone size are those of that table, but D and trimming were determined from the DNA. The sample gives roughly 190,000 clones, approximately 92% of which show up once; 0.5% to 0.55% is in the top ten. Germline CDR1 is MDHEN and CDR2 is SYDVKM. CDR3 length: 12 residues. V lost 5 bases and J lost 3, with 8 bases in between. The genes are TRBV28 and TRBJ2-7; D is perhaps TRBD1 (5 bases). The TCR was taken from a man in his fifties or sixties with acute or convalescent COVID-19. Sample: peripheral blood. The CDR3 DNA reads TGTGCCAGCAGTGAAGGGGACTACGAGCAGTACGTC. This gives the protein CASSEGDYEQYV.